Listed below are T cell receptor beta chains from one sample, sequenced in a study of blood T cells in healthy people across ages. One entry per CDR3 protein, called by TCRdb with MiXCR from the 5' RACE reads. Of hundreds of thousands of distinct CDR3 sequences in the sample, around 45% were seen once. Sequencing input: blood. Receptors originate from a woman aged 60-75 years in good health. Each CDR3 is given with its conserved first and last residue. A D gene is named only where the DNA matches it firmly. Clone size is stated in some rows and not others, as once, few, many or a class when expanded.

.	TRBD2	TRBV6-6	TRBJ2-3	TGTGCCAGCAGCCGCGGGAGGCCCAACACAGATACGCAGTATTTT	CASSRGRPNTDTQYF
few	.	TRBV5-1	TRBJ2-6	TGCGCCAGCAGCCCGCGGACAGCCCCAAGCTCTGGGGCCAACGTCCTGACTTTC	CASSPRTAPSSGANVLTF
.	.	TRBV10-3	TRBJ1-1	TGTGCCATCAGTGATTTCAGGGGCGGTGAAGCTTTCTTT	CAISDFRGGEAFF
few	.	TRBV28	TRBJ2-5	TGTGCCAGCAGTTTCTTTCACCTTTCCAGGGGCCTCAGTGAGACCCAGTACTTC	CASSFFHLSRGLSETQYF
.	TRBD2	TRBV5-1	TRBJ2-5	TGCGCCAGCAGCTTGGCGTCTAGCGGGAGCTGGGAGACCCAGTACTTC	CASSLASSGSWETQYF
.	.	TRBV5-1	TRBJ2-1	TGCGCCAGCAGCCCGACAGGTCTAAGTTTCGATGAGCAGTTCTTC	CASSPTGLSFDEQFF
once	.	TRBV20-1	TRBJ1-2	TGCAGTGCTAATACGGGCGCGGCACCGAACTATGGCTACACCTTC	CSANTGAAPNYGYTF
.	TRBD2	TRBV20-1	TRBJ2-3	TGCAGTGCTCCCACGGGACTAGCGGGATGGTCTAGCACAGATACGCAGTATTTT	CSAPTGLAGWSSTDTQYF
.	TRBD2	TRBV7-3	TRBJ2-1	TGTGCCAGCAGCCTGGGACTAGCGGGGCTAAGCTCCTACAATGAGCAGTTCTTC	CASSLGLAGLSSYNEQFF
.	.	TRBV15	TRBJ2-2	TGTGCCACCAGCATGCAAGGCCGGCAGTGGACCGGGGAGCTGTTTTTT	CATSMQGRQWTGELFF
.	.	TRBV24-1	TRBJ2-3	TGTGCCACCAGTGAATGGGAATACACAGATACGCAGTATTTT	CATSEWEYTDTQYF
.	TRBD2	TRBV7-2	TRBJ2-1	TGTGCCAGCAGCTATACCCGGCTTTTAGCGGGAGGGCCAGGCGATGAGCAGTTCTTC	CASSYTRLLAGGPGDEQFF
.	.	TRBV7-2	TRBJ2-3	TGTGCCAGCAGCTTATATGGGGCGGACCTTAGGGATACGCAGTATTTT	CASSLYGADLRDTQYF
once	.	TRBV28	TRBJ2-3	TGTGCCAGCAGGTTGTGGCCGGGTGGCACAGATACGCAGTATTTT	CASRLWPGGTDTQYF
.	TRBD1	TRBV6-1	TRBJ1-2	TGTGCCAGCATCACAGGGGGCCGGGGTGGCTACACCTTC	CASITGGRGGYTF
.	.	TRBV28	TRBJ2-4	TGTGCCAGCAGTAGCTTTGGGCTACGAGCTTCTAAAAACATTCAGTACTTC	CASSSFGLRASKNIQYF
.	TRBD2	TRBV12-3/TRBV12-4	TRBJ2-5	TGTGCCAGCAGGGTAGGGCCCGGGACACCCGGGACTAGCGGGAGAGGACAAGAGACCCAGTACTTC	CASRVGPGTPGTSGRGQETQYF
many	.	TRBV12-3/TRBV12-4	TRBJ1-2	TGTGCCAGCAGTTCCAGCGAATTCTTCTATGGCTACACCTTC	CASSSSEFFYGYTF
.	.	TRBV7-9	TRBJ2-3	TGTGCCAGCAGCGGTCATGGGGGGGATACGCAGTATTTT	CASSGHGGDTQYF
.	.	TRBV20-1	TRBJ2-7	TGCAGTGCTAGCTCGGACTACGAGCAGTACTTC	CSASSDYEQYF
few	.	TRBV20-1	TRBJ2-7	TGCAGTGCTAGGGGGCTTCCGGACGAGCAGTACTTC	CSARGLPDEQYF
.	.	TRBV28	TRBJ1-2	TGTGCCAGCAGCGGGGGGGCGGCCAACTATGGCTACACCTTC	CASSGGAANYGYTF
.	TRBD2	TRBV20-1	TRBJ2-7	TGCAGTGCTAGAGATAGGGTAGCGGGCACCTACGAGCAGTACTTC	CSARDRVAGTYEQYF
once	.	TRBV12-3/TRBV12-4	TRBJ1-1	TGTGCCAGCAGTTTTCTTGCCGGGGGAGAAGCTTTCTTT	CASSFLAGGEAFF
.	TRBD2	TRBV6-2/TRBV6-3	TRBJ2-5	TGTGCCAGCAGTCGCGCGGGAGGGCCGTTGAATGAGCAGTACTTC	CASSRAGGPLNEQYF
.	.	TRBV29-1	TRBJ2-4	TGCAGCGTAGAGGAAGGGGGAGGGACCAAAAACATTCAGTACTTC	CSVEEGGGTKNIQYF
once	.	TRBV20-1	TRBJ2-5	TGCAGTGCTAGAGATCCTGGGGCGCGGGAGACCCAGTACTTC	CSARDPGARETQYF
few	.	TRBV5-1	TRBJ1-6	TGCGCCAGCAGCCCGTCCACGCATAATTCACCCCTCCACTTT	CASSPSTHNSPLHF
.	.	TRBV20-1	TRBJ2-3	TGCAGTCTCATAGCTAGCACAGATACGCAGTATTTT	CSLIASTDTQYF
.	.	TRBV12-5	TRBJ2-1	TGTGCTAGTGGTTTGGGCTCGACAGGGAGGCGTAAGCAGTTCTTC	CASGLGSTGRRKQFF
few	.	TRBV4-1	TRBJ2-2	TGCGCCAGCAGGTACACAGGGAACACCGGGGAGCTGTTTTTT	CASRYTGNTGELFF
few	.	TRBV5-5	TRBJ2-7	TGTGCCAGCAGCTTGTTTTCTAACTCCAACGAGCAGTACTTC	CASSLFSNSNEQYF
.	TRBD2	TRBV6-6	TRBJ2-3	TGTGCCAGCAGTTACGCCGGGGCGGGGGGTACGCAGTATTTT	CASSYAGAGGTQYF
.	TRBD1	TRBV29-1	TRBJ2-7	TGCAGCGTTGAACGGGCGGGACAGGGCTACGAGCAGTACTTC	CSVERAGQGYEQYF
few	TRBD2	TRBV7-9	TRBJ2-3	TGTGCCAGCAGCTCTTTCTCTAGCGGGGTTAGCACAGATACGCAGTATTTT	CASSSFSSGVSTDTQYF
.	.	TRBV28	TRBJ2-3	TGTGCCAGCAGTTTAACAGGACAGGGAGGGGATACGCAGTATTTT	CASSLTGQGGDTQYF
.	.	TRBV20-1	TRBJ1-4	TGCAGTGCCGGGGGAAGGGAAAAACTGTTTTTT	CSAGGREKLFF
.	TRBD1	TRBV5-6	TRBJ2-5	TGTGCCAGCAGCTTGAAGGCAGGGGGAAAGGCCCAGTACTTC	CASSLKAGGKAQYF
.	.	TRBV2	TRBJ1-4	TGTGCCAGCAGTGCACAGGGAAAAACTAATGAAAAACTGTTTTTT	CASSAQGKTNEKLFF
.	TRBD1	TRBV13	TRBJ2-7	TGTGCCAGGAGCCCCCCCGGGACAGGGGCGACCTACGAGCAGTACTTC	CARSPPGTGATYEQYF
.	TRBD2	TRBV3-1	TRBJ2-1	TGTGCCAGCAGCCAAGATCACGAGCGGGAGGCCCCTTACAATGAGCAGTTCTTC	CASSQDHEREAPYNEQFF
once	TRBD1	TRBV5-1	TRBJ2-4	TGCGCCAGCAGCTTGAGGACAGGGATTGACATTCAGTACTTC	CASSLRTGIDIQYF
.	.	TRBV20-1	TRBJ2-7	TGCAGTGCTAGTGGACCAGGCGGGTACTCCGAGCAGTACTTC	CSASGPGGYSEQYF
.	.	TRBV5-1	TRBJ2-3	TGCACCAGCCGCGGAGACACAGATACGCAGTATTTT	CTSRGDTDTQYF
few	.	TRBV4-3	TRBJ2-1	TGCGCCAGCAGCCAAGAGGTGGGCACTAGCAGGGGCAATGAGCAGTTCTTC	CASSQEVGTSRGNEQFF
.	.	TRBV7-2	TRBJ2-7	TGTGCCAGCAGCTTAGGCTACTACGACGAGCAGTACTTC	CASSLGYYDEQYF
.	.	TRBV7-2	TRBJ2-1	TGTGCCAGCAGCTCCTACGGGGGTTTGAATGAGCAGTTCTTC	CASSSYGGLNEQFF
.	.	TRBV27	TRBJ2-3	TGTGCCAGCAGTTTATGGGCCGCCACCGCACACCCAAGCACAGATACGCAGTATTTT	CASSLWAATAHPSTDTQYF
.	.	TRBV5-1	TRBJ2-7	TGCGCCAGCAGCTTGGATTGGGCAGAACGACAGTACTTC	CASSLDWAERQYF
few	.	TRBV25-1	TRBJ1-4	TGTGCCAGCAGTGAATCCAGGGCTAATGAAAAACTGTTTTTT	CASSESRANEKLFF